The 25 T cell receptor beta chains below come from one sample, sequenced in a study of T cells in localized non-small cell lung cancer. The data were produced by immunoSEQ multiplex PCR, yet TCRdb's version contains in-frame clones alone and is incomplete. The data contain around 40,000 clones, about 90% of them seen just once; the ten biggest clones take up roughly 2.7%. Sequencing used peripheral blood, obtained before any cancer treatment. The source of these receptors is a female donor older than 55 with stage I squamous cell lung carcinoma.

The gene calls are TRBV7-9 and TRBJ1-4; no clear D gene. Germline CDR1 is SEHNR and CDR2 is FQNEAQ (reference sequence). The length of the CDR3 is 12 residues. V lost 4 bases and J lost 13, with 13 bases in between. As DNA, the CDR3 is TGTGCCAGCAGCTCGGAGGTGGTCGGACTGTTTTTT. This translates into CASSSEVVGLFF.

In its sample, this clone was seen once. This rearrangement joins TRBV27 to TRBJ1-2; D unclear. The CDR3 contains 11 residues. Germline V lookup: CDR1 MNHEY, CDR2 SMNVEV (reference sequence). Trimming cost V 8 bases and J 4 bases, with 8 bases left between them. The DNA of the CDR3 is TGTGCCAGCGGCTATGGCTATGGCTACACCTTC. This translates into CASGYGYGYTF.

The rearrangement uses TRBV5-1 and TRBJ2-1; no clear D gene. V lost 3 bases and J 5 bases, leaving 12 bases between the germline ends. Germline V lookup: CDR1 SGHRS, CDR2 YFSETQ. This CDR3 contains 14 residues. The CDR3 DNA reads TGCGCCAGCAGCTCCCCTGAAATAGACAATGAGCAGTTCTTC. This codes for CASSSPEIDNEQFF.

This clone turned up a few times. V and J are TRBV5-6 and TRBJ1-1, with D unclear. The CDR3 is 14 residues long. Trimming shortened V by 5 bases and J by 1 base, and 12 bases separated the two germline ends. The germline gives CDR1 SGHDT, CDR2 YYEEEE. In DNA form, the CDR3 reads TGTGCCAGCAGTTTAGACGCGCCGAACACTGAAGCTTTCTTT. Protein product: CASSLDAPNTEAFF.

This clone was seen just once. V and J are TRBV6-1 and TRBJ2-7, with D perhaps TRBD1 (6 bases). Germline V gives CDR1 MNHNS, CDR2 SASEGT. This CDR3 contains 14 residues. V shed 7 bases and J shed 4 bases, with 17 bases lying between them. CDR3 bases: TGTGCCAGCACCTCGCTAGGGGGAGTTTACGAGCAGTACTTC. The encoded protein is CASTSLGGVYEQYF.

V gene TRBV6-5 combines with J gene TRBJ2-3; TRBD1 agrees at 10 bases. Trimming removed 6 bases from V and 6 bases from J; junction bases left unmatched: 6. This CDR3 region has 14 residues. The germline gives CDR1 MNHEY, CDR2 SVGAGI. CDR3 protein: CASSTTGGWDTQYF. CDR3 nucleotides: TGTGCCAGCAGCACGACAGGGGGCTGGGATACGCAGTATTTT.

This chain uses TRBV5-1 with TRBJ2-1, with TRBD2 matching over 9 bases. This CDR3 contains 16 residues. CDR1 is SGHRS and CDR2 is YFSETQ in the germline V gene. J was trimmed by 2 bases and V by 6 bases; bases with no gene match: 9. The CDR3 DNA sequence: TGCGCCAGCAACCTTTTTAGCGGGAGTACCTACAATGAGCAGTTCTTC. The encoded protein is CASNLFSGSTYNEQFF. The full variable domain, its missing parts supplied by reference TRBV5-1 and TRBJ2-1, is KAGVTQTPRYLIKTRGQQVTLSCSPISGHRSVSWYQQTPGQGLQFLFEYFSETQRNKGNFPGRFSGRQFSNSRSEMNVSTLELGDSALYLCASNLFSGSTYNEQFFGPGTRLTVL.

The chain carries TRBV18 and TRBJ2-2; possibly TRBD1 or TRBD2 for D (5 bases each). There are 16 residues in the CDR3. Germline values: CDR1 KGHSH, CDR2 LQKENI. Trimming pared 0 bases from V and 6 bases from J, leaving 14 bases between. The CDR3 DNA reads as TGTGCCAGCTCACCACCGACGGGACGATTGGCCGGGGAGCTGTTTTTT. Protein: CASSPPTGRLAGELFF.

This chain joins TRBV18 and TRBJ2-1, with D hard to call. CDR3 size: 13 residues. Per the germline V gene, CDR1 is KGHSH and CDR2 is LQKENI. V lost 3 bases and J 5 bases, leaving 8 bases between the germline ends. The DNA for the CDR3 is TGTGCCAGCTCACCGCGATCTGACAATGAGCAGTTCTTC. It translates to CASSPRSDNEQFF.

This chain connects TRBV6-1 to TRBJ2-1; D may be TRBD1 or TRBD2 (5 bases each). V gave up 11 bases and J gave up 6 bases, with 20 bases separating them. Germline V gene lookup returns CDR1 MNHNS and CDR2 SASEGT. The CDR3 contains 14 residues. Here the CDR3 DNA reads TGTGCCGGTAAGACTCACCCTGGGGGCAATGAGCAGTTCTTC. Its protein product is CAGKTHPGGNEQFF.

This clone showed up just a few times. This rearrangement joins TRBV18 to TRBJ2-7; no firm D call. V lost 5 bases, J lost 5 bases, and 7 bases lay in between. Germline V CDR1 and CDR2: KGHSH, LQKENI. This CDR3 spans 11 amino acids. The CDR3 nucleotides read TGTGCCAGCTCATACCGGGACGAGCAGTACTTC. This sequence encodes CASSYRDEQYF.

The gene calls are TRBV11-2 and TRBJ2-3; no clear D gene. The CDR3 is made up of 16 amino acids. V lost 1 base, J lost 0 bases, and 11 bases lay in between. CDR1 and CDR2 from the germline V gene are SGHAT and FQNNGV. CDR3 in DNA: TGTGCCAGCAGCTTAGGCCACGAATTAAGCACAGATACGCAGTATTTT. Its protein is CASSLGHELSTDTQYF.

The chain recombines TRBV10-3 with TRBJ2-1; D is unresolved. Deletions cut 0 bases from V and 8 bases from J, with 2 bases between. Germline assignment: CDR1 ENHRY and CDR2 SYGVKD. CDR3 length: 11 residues. The CDR3 DNA follows: TGTGCCATCAGTGAGTCCCATGAGCAGTTCTTC. Amino acid sequence: CAISESHEQFF.

The chain couples TRBV9 to TRBJ2-7; D is unclear. The CDR3 loop spans 11 amino acids. Trimming cost V 4 bases and J 7 bases, with 9 bases left between them. The V gene's germline CDR1 is SGDLS and CDR2 YYNGEE. The CDR3 loop is CASSSIGEQYF. As DNA, the CDR3 is TGTGCCAGCAGCAGTATAGGGGAGCAGTACTTC.

The V and J genes are TRBV18 and TRBJ2-7, with D perhaps TRBD1 or TRBD2 (5 bases each). CDR1 and CDR2 from the germline V gene are KGHSH and LQKENI. The CDR3 sequence is 14 residues long. V was shortened by 2 bases and J by 5 bases, with 13 bases between the two germline ends. The CDR3 region has the DNA TGTGCCAGCTCACCAGGGACGGGGTTTAACGAGCAGTACTTC. It specifies CASSPGTGFNEQYF.

The rearrangement joins TRBV20-1 to TRBJ2-5; D remains unclear. V lost 6 bases and J 4 bases, leaving 9 bases between the germline ends. The length of the CDR3 is 11 residues. The germline V gene has CDR1 DFQATT and CDR2 SNEGSKA (reference sequence). CDR3 residues: CSAGKGETQYF. CDR3 DNA: TGCAGTGCCGGCAAGGGAGAGACCCAGTACTTC.

This clone was counted once. V usage is TRBV7-3 and J usage is TRBJ2-1; D might be TRBD2 (6 bases). This CDR3 is 13 amino acids long. Trimming left V 5 bases short and J 4 bases short, with 9 bases between. The germline V gene has CDR1 SGHTA and CDR2 FQGTGA. Written as DNA, the CDR3 is TGTGCCAGCAGCAGCGGGTTGTACAATGAGCAGTTCTTC. Translation gives CASSSGLYNEQFF.

This clone appeared once. This chain connects TRBV30 to TRBJ1-2; D unresolved. Germline V CDR1 and CDR2: GTSNPN, SVGIG (reference sequence). Trimming cost V 1 base and J 12 bases, with 12 bases left between them. The CDR3 loop spans 11 amino acids. Written as DNA, the CDR3 is TGTGCCTGGAGTGGGGGAGGTGGGCACACCTTC. Translating it yields CAWSGGGGHTF.

V is TRBV27 and J is TRBJ2-1, with no clear D. The CDR3 length is 14 residues. Germline V lookup: CDR1 MNHEY, CDR2 SMNVEV (reference sequence). V was clipped by 2 bases and J by 0 bases, with 5 bases between them. The DNA for the CDR3 is TGTGCCAGCAGTTTAGGCAGCTCCTACAATGAGCAGTTCTTC. Translation: CASSLGSSYNEQFF.

This chain joins TRBV27 and TRBJ1-1; D gene unclear. Looked up from germline, CDR1 is MNHEY and CDR2 is SMNVEV (reference sequence). Trimming took off 2 bases at V and 4 bases at J, with 11 bases between the two ends. The CDR3 consists of 14 residues. CDR3 DNA: TGTGCCAGCAGTTTAGGGTCTGCGAGCACTGAAGCTTTCTTT. It specifies CASSLGSASTEAFF.

This clone was observed a few times. This chain connects TRBV14 to TRBJ2-3; unclear D gene. In germline, CDR1 is SGHDN, CDR2 FVKESK. The V gene lost 0 bases and the J gene lost 7 bases, with 14 bases spanning the gap. This CDR3 contains 15 residues. CDR3 sequence reads: CASSQDGNQRNTQYF. CDR3 sequence (DNA): TGTGCCAGCAGCCAAGATGGAAACCAGCGTAATACGCAGTATTTT.

Regarding this clone: A read error may produce the germline difference seen at one junction end. CDR3 amino acids: CASSLGGLAGASDEQFF. CDR3 nucleotide sequence: TGTGCTAGCAGCTTGGGGGGACTAGCGGGAGCTAGTGATGAGCAGTTCTTC. The V call is TRBV7-7, the J call TRBJ2-1, with 14 bases identical to TRBD2. CDR1 SSHAT and CDR2 FNYEAQ come from the germline V gene (reference sequence). CDR3 length: 17 amino acids. Together with reference TRBV7-7 and TRBJ2-1, the CDR3 gives the full variable domain: GAGVSQSPRYKVTKRGQDVTLRCDPISSHATLYWYQQALGQGPEFLTYFNYEAQPDKSGLPSDRFSAERPEGSISTLTIQRTEQRDSAMYRCASSLGGLAGASDEQFFGPGTRLTVL.

This clone was seen once. The chain carries TRBV4-2 and TRBJ1-2, with D possibly matching TRBD1 (5 bases). V lost 5 bases and J lost 3, with 16 bases in between. In germline, CDR1 is LGHNA, CDR2 YNFKEQ. There are 15 residues in the CDR3. As DNA, the CDR3 is TGTGCCAGCAGCTCTGATCGGGGCAGGGACTATGGCTACACCTTC. Its translation is CASSSDRGRDYGYTF.

The chain carries TRBV2 and TRBJ2-1; the D gene is possibly TRBD2 (5 bases). The CDR3 has 11 amino acids. Germline values: CDR1 SNHLY, CDR2 FYNNEI. V was pared by 7 bases and J by 12 bases, with 13 bases between. The CDR3 DNA reads TGTGCCAGCACTGTATACGCGGGGCAGTTCTTC. It specifies CASTVYAGQFF.

The chain recombines TRBV6-5 with TRBJ1-1; 8 bases map to TRBD1. V lost 5 bases to trimming and J lost 3 bases; unmatched junction nucleotides: 8. The CDR3 runs to 15 residues. Germline CDR1 is MNHEY and CDR2 is SVGAGI. This CDR3 reads CASSAQDRADTEAFF. Written as DNA, the CDR3 is TGTGCCAGCAGTGCCCAGGACAGGGCTGACACTGAAGCTTTCTTT.